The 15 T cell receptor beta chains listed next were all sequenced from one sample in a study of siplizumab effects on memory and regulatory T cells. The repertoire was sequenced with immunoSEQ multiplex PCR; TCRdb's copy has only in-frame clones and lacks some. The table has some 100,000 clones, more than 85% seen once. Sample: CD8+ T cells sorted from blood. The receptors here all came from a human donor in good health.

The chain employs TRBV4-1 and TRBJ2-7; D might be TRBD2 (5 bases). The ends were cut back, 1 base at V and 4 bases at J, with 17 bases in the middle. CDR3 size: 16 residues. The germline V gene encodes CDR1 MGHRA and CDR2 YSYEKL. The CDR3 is CASSQVETTDHYEQYF. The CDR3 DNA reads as TGCGCCAGCAGCCAAGTGGAGACTACCGATCATTACGAGCAGTACTTC.

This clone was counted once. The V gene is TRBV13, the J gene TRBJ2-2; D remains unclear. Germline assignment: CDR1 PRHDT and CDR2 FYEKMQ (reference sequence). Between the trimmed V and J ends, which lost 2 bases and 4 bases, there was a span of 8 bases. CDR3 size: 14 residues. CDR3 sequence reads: CASSLSRSTGELFF. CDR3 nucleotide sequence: TGTGCCAGCAGCTTAAGTCGATCCACCGGGGAGCTGTTTTTT.

The CDR3 is CASSPESGRVDEQYF. CDR3 DNA sequence: TGCGCCAGCAGCCCGGAAAGCGGGAGAGTGGACGAGCAGTACTTC. V gene TRBV5-1 combines with J gene TRBJ2-7; TRBD2 matches at 8 bases. The CDR3 loop spans 15 amino acids. CDR1 is SGHRS, CDR2 YFSETQ, per germline. The V and J ends lost 4 bases and 5 bases, in that order; junction bases with no gene match: 11. Full variable domain (remainder filled in from reference TRBV5-1 and TRBJ2-7): KAGVTQTPRYLIKTRGQQVTLSCSPISGHRSVSWYQQTPGQGLQFLFEYFSETQRNKGNFPGRFSGRQFSNSRSEMNVSTLELGDSALYLCASSPESGRVDEQYFGPGTRLTVT.

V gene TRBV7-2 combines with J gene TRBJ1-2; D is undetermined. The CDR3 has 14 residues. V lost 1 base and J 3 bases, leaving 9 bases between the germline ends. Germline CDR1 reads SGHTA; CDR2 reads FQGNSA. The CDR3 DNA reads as TGTGCCAGCAGCTTAGATCCGGAAGACTATGGCTACACCTTC. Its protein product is CASSLDPEDYGYTF. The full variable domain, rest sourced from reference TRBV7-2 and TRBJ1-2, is GAGVSQSPSNKVTEKGKDVELRCDPISGHTALYWYRQSLGQGLEFLIYFQGNSAPDKSGLPSDRFSAERTGGSVSTLTIQRTQQEDSAVYLCASSLDPEDYGYTFGSGTRLTVV.

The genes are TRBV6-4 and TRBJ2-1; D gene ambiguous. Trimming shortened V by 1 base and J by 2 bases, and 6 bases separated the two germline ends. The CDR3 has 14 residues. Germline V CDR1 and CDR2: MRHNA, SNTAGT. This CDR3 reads CASSDYQAYNEQFF. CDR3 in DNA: TGTGCCAGCAGTGACTATCAAGCCTACAATGAGCAGTTCTTC.

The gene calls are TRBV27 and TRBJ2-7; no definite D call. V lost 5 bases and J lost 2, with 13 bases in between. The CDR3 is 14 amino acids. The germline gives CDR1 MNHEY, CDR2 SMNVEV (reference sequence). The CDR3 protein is CASSPTKTTYEQYF. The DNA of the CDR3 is TGTGCCAGCAGTCCGACCAAAACCACCTACGAGCAGTACTTC.

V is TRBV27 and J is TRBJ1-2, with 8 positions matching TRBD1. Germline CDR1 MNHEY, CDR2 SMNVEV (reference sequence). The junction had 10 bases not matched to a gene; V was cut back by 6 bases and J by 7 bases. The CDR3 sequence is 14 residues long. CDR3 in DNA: TGTGCCAGCAGGCTTGCAGGGGGCAATAGTGGCTACACCTTC. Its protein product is CASRLAGGNSGYTF.

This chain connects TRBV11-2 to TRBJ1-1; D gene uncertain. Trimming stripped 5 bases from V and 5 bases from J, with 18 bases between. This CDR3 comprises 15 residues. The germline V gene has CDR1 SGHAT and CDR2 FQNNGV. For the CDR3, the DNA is TGTGCCAGCAGCGCGTACACGGGGAGAAATACTGAAGCTTTCTTT. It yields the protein CASSAYTGRNTEAFF. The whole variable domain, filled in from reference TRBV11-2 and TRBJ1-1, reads EAGVAQSPRYKIIEKRQSVAFWCNPISGHATLYWYQQILGQGPKLLIQFQNNGVVDDSQLPKDRFSAERLKGVDSTLKIQPAKLEDSAVYLCASSAYTGRNTEAFFGQGTRLTVV.

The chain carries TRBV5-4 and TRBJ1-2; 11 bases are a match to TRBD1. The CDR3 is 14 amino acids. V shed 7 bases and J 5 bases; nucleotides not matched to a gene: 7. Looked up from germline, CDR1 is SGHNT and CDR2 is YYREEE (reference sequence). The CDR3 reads CASCIGTGGYGYTF. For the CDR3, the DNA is TGTGCCAGCTGCATCGGGACAGGGGGTTATGGCTACACCTTC. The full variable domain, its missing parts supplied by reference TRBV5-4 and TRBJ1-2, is ETGVTQSPTHLIKTRGQQVTLRCSSQSGHNTVSWYQQALGQGPQFIFQYYREEENGRGNFPPRFSGLQFPNYSSELNVNALELDDSALYLCASCIGTGGYGYTFGSGTRLTVV.

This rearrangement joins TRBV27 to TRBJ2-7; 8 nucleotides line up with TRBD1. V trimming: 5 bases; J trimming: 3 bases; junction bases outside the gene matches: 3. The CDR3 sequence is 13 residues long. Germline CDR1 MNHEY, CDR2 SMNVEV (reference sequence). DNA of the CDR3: TGTGCCAGCAGTCTTGGGACAGGCTACGAGCAGTACTTC. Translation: CASSLGTGYEQYF.

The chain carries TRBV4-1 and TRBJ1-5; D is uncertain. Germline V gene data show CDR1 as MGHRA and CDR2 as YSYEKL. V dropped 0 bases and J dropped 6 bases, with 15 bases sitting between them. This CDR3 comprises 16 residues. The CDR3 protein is CASSQDANPRGQPQHF. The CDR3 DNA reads TGCGCCAGCAGCCAAGATGCCAACCCCCGCGGTCAGCCCCAGCATTTT.

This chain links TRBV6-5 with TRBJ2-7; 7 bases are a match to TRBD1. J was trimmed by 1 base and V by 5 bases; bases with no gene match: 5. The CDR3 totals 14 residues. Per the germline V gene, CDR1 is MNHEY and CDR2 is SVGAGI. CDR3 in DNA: TGTGCCAGCAGTCCGGACAGGAATTCCTACGAGCAGTACTTC. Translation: CASSPDRNSYEQYF.

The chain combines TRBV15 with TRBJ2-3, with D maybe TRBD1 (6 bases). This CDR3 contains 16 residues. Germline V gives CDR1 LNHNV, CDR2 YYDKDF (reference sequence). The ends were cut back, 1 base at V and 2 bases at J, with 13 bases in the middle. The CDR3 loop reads CATSRGGQPNTDTQYF. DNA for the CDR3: TGTGCCACCAGCAGAGGAGGACAGCCTAACACAGATACGCAGTATTTT.

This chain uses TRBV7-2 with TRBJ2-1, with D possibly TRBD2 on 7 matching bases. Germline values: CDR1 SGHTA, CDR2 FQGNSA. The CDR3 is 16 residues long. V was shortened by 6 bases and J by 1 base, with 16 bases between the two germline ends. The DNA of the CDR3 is TGTGCCAGCAGTCCGGGGGGACACCCTTCCTACAATGAGCAGTTCTTC. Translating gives CASSPGGHPSYNEQFF.

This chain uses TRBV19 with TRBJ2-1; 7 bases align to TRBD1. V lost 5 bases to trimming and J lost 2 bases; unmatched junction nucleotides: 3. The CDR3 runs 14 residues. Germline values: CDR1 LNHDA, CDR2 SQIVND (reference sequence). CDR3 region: CASSAGGPYNEQFF. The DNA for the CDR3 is TGTGCCAGTAGTGCAGGGGGACCCTACAATGAGCAGTTCTTC.